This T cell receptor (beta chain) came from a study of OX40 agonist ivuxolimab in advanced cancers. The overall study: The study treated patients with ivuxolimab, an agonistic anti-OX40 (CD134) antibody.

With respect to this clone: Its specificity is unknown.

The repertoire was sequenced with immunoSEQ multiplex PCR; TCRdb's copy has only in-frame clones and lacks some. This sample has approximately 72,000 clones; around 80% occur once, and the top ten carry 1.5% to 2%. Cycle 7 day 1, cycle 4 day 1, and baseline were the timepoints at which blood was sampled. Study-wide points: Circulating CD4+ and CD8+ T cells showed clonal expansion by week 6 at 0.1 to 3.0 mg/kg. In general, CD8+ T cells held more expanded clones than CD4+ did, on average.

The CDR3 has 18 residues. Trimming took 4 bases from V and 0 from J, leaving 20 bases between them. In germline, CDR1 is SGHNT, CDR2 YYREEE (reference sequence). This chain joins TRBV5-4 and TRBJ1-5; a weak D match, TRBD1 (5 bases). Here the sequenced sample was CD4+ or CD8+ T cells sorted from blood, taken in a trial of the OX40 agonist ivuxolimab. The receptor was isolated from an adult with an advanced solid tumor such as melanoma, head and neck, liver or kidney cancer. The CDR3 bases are TGTGCCAGCAGCACCCAAGGAGAACACCAGGGTAGCAATCAGCCCCAGCATTTT. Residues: CASSTQGEHQGSNQPQHF. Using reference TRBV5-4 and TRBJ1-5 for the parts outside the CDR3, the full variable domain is ETGVTQSPTHLIKTRGQQVTLRCSSQSGHNTVSWYQQALGQGPQFIFQYYREEENGRGNFPPRFSGLQFPNYSSELNVNALELDDSALYLCASSTQGEHQGSNQPQHFGDGTRLSIL.